This TCR beta chain came from a study of immune evolution from preneoplasia to lung adenocarcinoma. Study observations and caveats: Later-stage lesions seemingly showed higher T cell density and diversity than normal lung.

Clones were sequenced by immunoSEQ multiplex PCR, and TCRdb holds only the in-frame ones, with some missing. The sample has 20,000 to 25,000 clones; 70% to 85% are singletons. As to this clone: The antigen remains unidentified.

Germline V gene sequence: CDR1 SGHTA, CDR2 FQGNSA. The CDR3 sequence is 16 residues long. V shed 5 bases and J shed 2 bases, with 19 bases lying between them. Patient tissue came from resections in Japan or China, 2014–2017. The source is a person in their 60s with lung adenocarcinoma. This chain joins TRBV7-2 and TRBJ2-7; weak D call: TRBD1 (6 bases). Sequenced: FFPE invasive lung adenocarcinoma tissue. CDR3 bases: TGTGCCAGCAGCGTGCCGGGACATCTACCTACCTACGAGCAGTACTTC. Translating it yields CASSVPGHLPTYEQYF.